This T cell receptor (beta chain) appears in the sequencing data of a study of T cells expressing NK-cell markers. Germline V gene sequence: CDR1 ENHRY, CDR2 SYGVKD. There are 13 residues in the CDR3. Overall study findings and caveats: It remained uncertain whether the expanded NKG2C+ T cell clones were specific for HCMV antigens.

Regarding this clonotype: Antigen: not known.

Synthesis of TCR beta cDNA relied on 5'RACE template switching carrying UMIs. Reanalyzing the 5' RACE reads, TCRdb keeps one entry per CDR3 protein, without DNA. The sample table includes about 460,000 distinct CDR3 sequences. The sequenced sample was blood T cells: a sorted CD56 or NKG2C T cell subset, CD4+ or CD8+ T cells, or bulk PBMC T cells (not recorded which). This rearrangement joins TRBV10-3 to TRBJ2-1. The TCR sequence derives from a woman aged 45-59 years in good health. The CDR3 sequence: CAISDRWPNEQFF.